What follows is one TCR beta chain and its context. This sample is drawn from a study of blood T cell repertoires in COVID-19. Study background: Sample material is recorded as cDNA or gDNA derived from T cells, B-cell-depleted T cells, or PBMCs.

This CDR3 is 13 amino acids long. Germline lookup yields CDR1 MGHRA and CDR2 YSYEKL. V gave up 5 bases and J gave up 5 bases; unmatched junction bases: 2. Under the authors' procedure: From reference gene primer amplification, estimates of nucleated cell counts were derived. The data were produced by immunoSEQ multiplex PCR, yet TCRdb's version contains in-frame clones alone and is incomplete. V, J and clone size are taken as reported in that table, and D and trimming were inferred from the DNA itself. The table shows 100,000 or so clones, with 70% to 90% occurring only once. Sequences were obtained from peripheral blood. The V and J genes are TRBV4-1 and TRBJ1-2; TRBD1 agrees at 10 bases. The sequence came from a human donor in a cohort sampled during active COVID-19. The CDR3: CASSSGQGYGYTF. CDR3 sequence (DNA): TGCGCCAGCAGCTCGGGACAGGGGTATGGCTACACCTTC.